This T cell receptor beta chain was recovered during a study of PD-L1 blockade in urothelial cancer. The overall study: Male sex and bladder-origin urothelial cancer characterized about 85% of the 29 patients.

Only in-frame clones appear in the TCRdb table, and some are missing; sequencing was by immunoSEQ multiplex PCR. The sample includes approximately 72,000 clones, roughly 86% of them seen just once. Stated time point: pretreatment peripheral blood. Germline V gene data show CDR1 as SGHVS and CDR2 as FQNEAQ. CDR3 length: 13 residues. J was trimmed by 3 bases and V by 5 bases; bases with no gene match: 3. The chain joins TRBV7-8 to TRBJ1-1, with 7 bases identical to TRBD1. This TCR came from a man in his sixties with urothelial cancer. The sequencing here drew on PBMCs, taken around atezolizumab (anti-PD-L1) treatment. In nucleotides, the CDR3 is TGTGCCAGCAGCCGACAGGGATACACTGAAGCTTTCTTT. Protein sequence: CASSRQGYTEAFF.